Detailed here is one TCR beta chain. Its antigen is unknown. At the deep level, the assay was run. Authors' data handling: Without quality scores, immunoSEQ junctional reads could not be filtered like full-length reads. Sequencing was performed with immunoSEQ multiplex PCR; in TCRdb, only in-frame clones are kept and a portion is missing. The D gene and trimming were derived from the DNA, and the V and J assignments and clone size from that table. The table lists a few hundred thousand clones, 73% of them singletons, with under 11% in the top ten. The data stem from a study of shared clonotypes between healthy human individuals. Notes on the study in general: Clonotype sharing among donors was thought likely to change with sequencing depth.

The donor cohort consisted entirely of Caucasian adults residing in Nashville, Tennessee. Germline-derived CDR1 and CDR2 are SGHVS and FQNEAQ. CDR3 length: 16 amino acids. Trimming took off 5 bases at V and 0 bases at J, with 13 bases between the two ends. The TCR was taken from a man younger than 45 in good health. The chain joins TRBV7-8 to TRBJ2-2, with D hard to call. Sequenced: memory CD4+ T cells sorted from blood. Documented subset: CD45RA-negative fraction. The CDR3 here is CASSPEQTANTGELFF. CDR3 bases: TGTGCCAGCAGCCCAGAACAAACAGCGAACACCGGGGAGCTGTTTTTT. Filled out from reference TRBV7-8 and TRBJ2-2, the complete variable domain reads GAGVSQSPRYKVAKRGQDVALRCDPISGHVSLFWYQQALGQGPEFLTYFQNEAQLDKSGLPSDRFFAERPEGSVSTLKIQRTQQEDSAVYLCASSPEQTANTGELFFGEGSRLTVL.